Following are 2 T cell receptor beta chains from one sample sequenced in a study of CD8+ T cells in alopecia areata. Reverse transcribed after extraction, RNA yielded cDNA as the sequencing template. Some clones are missing from TCRdb's copy, which holds only in-frame ones; the method was immunoSEQ multiplex PCR. Here the sample spans a few hundred thousand clones, around three fifths being singletons. The sample's treatment: oral pan-JAK inhibitor, 5-10 mg twice daily. This sample comprised CD4+ T cells sorted from blood, obtained at week 4, from a patient treated with tofacitinib. Receptor source: a human donor with alopecia areata.

This chain links TRBV15 with TRBJ2-1, with D possibly being TRBD1 or TRBD2 (6 bases each). Germline-derived CDR1 and CDR2 are LNHNV and YYDKDF (reference sequence). Trimming shortened V by 1 base and J by 7 bases, and 14 bases separated the two germline ends. This CDR3 is built from 15 residues. For the CDR3, the DNA is TGTGCCACCAGCAGAGCAACAGGGAGGACGAATGAGCAGTTCTTC. Translated, it gives CATSRATGRTNEQFF.

The rearrangement uses TRBV19 and TRBJ2-7; tentative D call: TRBD1 (5 bases). The germline V gene encodes CDR1 LNHDA and CDR2 SQIVND (reference sequence). The CDR3 covers 12 residues. Trimming cost V 3 bases and J 5 bases, with 8 bases left between them. In DNA form, the CDR3 reads TGTGCCAGTAGTATTCAGGGTAACGAGCAGTACTTC. Its translation is CASSIQGNEQYF. Using reference TRBV19 and TRBJ2-7 for the parts outside the CDR3, the full variable domain is DGGITQSPKYLFRKEGQNVTLSCEQNLNHDAMYWYRQDPGQGLRLIYYSQIVNDFQKGDIAEGYSVSREKKESFPLTVTSAQKNPTAFYLCASSIQGNEQYFGPGTRLTVT.